This T cell receptor (beta chain) is drawn from a study of Ad26.COV2.S vaccination and SARS-CoV-2 variants. Points from the study as a whole: Breadth measured for non-spike TCRs was similar across vaccine and placebo recipients. Spike-specific responses of CD8+ and CD4+ T cells were reported to display substantial breadth after vaccination.

This clone came up many times. Its antigen is currently unknown. Data came from immunoSEQ multiplex PCR; TCRdb stores just in-frame clones and leaves some out. Of roughly 500,000 clones listed, roughly 89% were seen once; the top ten hold 2% to 3%. The treatment was: roughly 18 received Ad26.COV2.S at low or high dose, single or two shots; about 5 received placebo; per-sample allocation not given. Collection of the samples took place on day 63 after the first injection of vaccine or placebo. The CDR3 spans 16 residues. CDR1 is KGHSH and CDR2 is LQKENI in the germline V gene. V was trimmed by 3 bases and J by 8 bases, leaving 20 bases between them.

The gene calls are TRBV18 and TRBJ2-1; D might be TRBD2 (6 bases). This TCR came from a person between 18 and 65 years old who received the Ad26.COV2.S COVID-19 vaccine or a placebo. The sequenced sample was peripheral blood, obtained in a trial of Ad26.COV2.S vaccine versus placebo. Here the CDR3 DNA reads TGTGCCAGCTCACCTCCTGACGGGGCGGGATGGCATGAGCAGTTCTTC. Its protein product is CASSPPDGAGWHEQFF.